The rows below give T cell receptor beta chains drawn from one sample of a study of cytomegalovirus exposure and HLA in healthy donors. Profiling relied on immunoSEQ multiplex PCR, and the TCRdb table lists in-frame clones only, not all of them. The sample has approximately 140,000 clones; the top ten hold 1.5% to 1.8%. Specimen: PBMCs. The receptors come from a middle-aged woman in good health and CMV-seronegative. Both conserved end residues are part of each CDR3. D genes are given only for firm matches.

D	J	V	DNA	CDR3
TRBD1	TRBJ1-2	TRBV4-2	TGTGCCAGCAGCCCCACCGAGGGGGCTGGCTATGGCTACACCTTC	CASSPTEGAGYGYTF
.	TRBJ1-1	TRBV12-5	TGTGCTAGTGGTTTGGGTTCTGGAGAGGAAGCTTTCTTT	CASGLGSGEEAFF
TRBD2	TRBJ2-6	TRBV7-2	TGTGCCAGCAGCCACTTGGCCCGACTAGCGGGGACTGGGGCCAACGTCCTGACTTTC	CASSHLARLAGTGANVLTF
TRBD1	TRBJ2-3	TRBV27	TGTGCCAGCAGCCTGGGACAGGGCACAGATACGCAGTATTTT	CASSLGQGTDTQYF
.	TRBJ2-3	TRBV18	TGTGCCAGCTCACCTGGCGGTACCACAGATACGCAGTATTTT	CASSPGGTTDTQYF
.	TRBJ1-2	TRBV28	TGTGCCAGCAGTTTAGGAGGGTTTGGCTACACCTTC	CASSLGGFGYTF
.	TRBJ1-1	TRBV6-5	TGTGCCAGCAGTTACGAGGGTGGTGGCACTGAAGCTTTCTTT	CASSYEGGGTEAFF
TRBD1	TRBJ2-4	TRBV18	TGTGCCAGCTCCCTCGACAGGGAAGGAAACATTCAGTACTTC	CASSLDREGNIQYF
.	TRBJ1-6	TRBV4-1	TGCGCCAGCAGCCAAGATGGCAAGCCCCTCCACTTT	CASSQDGKPLHF
.	TRBJ1-1	TRBV6-1	TGTGCCAGCAGGACGGGGTTCATGAACACTGAAGCTTTCTTT	CASRTGFMNTEAFF
TRBD1	TRBJ1-1	TRBV2	TGTGCCAGCAGTCTAGGACAGGGGAACACTGAAGCTTTCTTT	CASSLGQGNTEAFF
TRBD1	TRBJ1-2	TRBV7-2	TGTGCCAGCAGCTACCGGGACAGAATATCTAACTATGGCTACACCTTC	CASSYRDRISNYGYTF
TRBD1	TRBJ2-3	TRBV9	TGTGCCAGCAGCGCGGGGACAGGGACTTCCACAGATACGCAGTATTTT	CASSAGTGTSTDTQYF
TRBD2	TRBJ2-2	TRBV28	TGTGCCAGCAGGGGACTAGCGGCCCCCGGGGAGCTGTTTTTT	CASRGLAAPGELFF
.	TRBJ2-1	TRBV6-5	TGTGCCAGCAGTTCCGAGGGACACCCTCAGAGGTATGAGCAGTTCTTC	CASSSEGHPQRYEQFF
TRBD1	TRBJ2-2	TRBV11-3	TGTGCCAGCAGCTTAGGACAGGGCCACACCGGGGAGCTGTTTTTT	CASSLGQGHTGELFF
TRBD1	TRBJ2-5	TRBV2	TGTGCCAGCAGTCGGGACAGGCAACAAGAGACCCAGTACTTC	CASSRDRQQETQYF
.	TRBJ1-2	TRBV5-1	TGCGCCAGCAGCTGGAGCGGACGCCCCAACTATGGCTACACCTTC	CASSWSGRPNYGYTF
.	TRBJ2-7	TRBV5-4	TGTGCCAGCAGCTTAGGCGGGACTGGGAGTAAAGGGTACGAGCAGTACTTC	CASSLGGTGSKGYEQYF
.	TRBJ1-5	TRBV7-9	TGTGCCAGCAGCCCACCAGTCGGGGAGGGTGGTCAGCCCCAGCATTTT	CASSPPVGEGGQPQHF
TRBD1	TRBJ1-3	TRBV6-5	TGTGCCAGCAGTTACACAGGACAGGACTCTGGAAACACCATATATTTT	CASSYTGQDSGNTIYF
.	TRBJ2-1	TRBV2	TGTGCCAGCAGTAAGGAGACGGACTCCTACAATGAGCAGTTCTTC	CASSKETDSYNEQFF
.	TRBJ1-6	TRBV15	TGTGCCACCAGCATACGAGATAATTCACCCCTCCACTTT	CATSIRDNSPLHF
.	TRBJ2-2	TRBV19	TGTGCCAGTAGGGGCCTGAACACCGGGGAGCTGTTTTTT	CASRGLNTGELFF
.	TRBJ2-5	TRBV7-6	TGTGCCAGCAGCTTAGTATCCAGAGGTCAGGAGACCCAGTACTTC	CASSLVSRGQETQYF
.	TRBJ1-2	TRBV5-4	TGTGCCAGCAGCTTGGATCCAGGGCGGAGTGGCTACACCTTC	CASSLDPGRSGYTF
.	TRBJ2-1	TRBV7-9	TGTGCCAGCAGCCCGACTAGGTACAATGAGCAGTTCTTC	CASSPTRYNEQFF
TRBD1	TRBJ1-3	TRBV7-2	TGTGCCAGCAGCTCTGACAGGGGGGAATGGAACACCATATATTTT	CASSSDRGEWNTIYF
.	TRBJ2-3	TRBV19	TGTGCCAGTAGTCCAAAAGGGGGACCCACCCGCACAGATACGCAGTATTTT	CASSPKGGPTRTDTQYF
.	TRBJ2-5	TRBV5-4	TGTGCCAGCACCGCAGATATCCAAGAGACCCAGTACTTC	CASTADIQETQYF